This entry lists 26 T cell receptor beta chains sequenced from one sample in a study of T cell responses to AZD1222 COVID-19 vaccine. Sequencing used immunoSEQ multiplex PCR; TCRdb keeps in-frame clones, though not all of them. Of about 140,000 clones in the sample, 85% to 95% were seen once. Sequenced material: peripheral blood, taken on day 0 of AZD1222 vaccination. The receptors were sampled from an adult in good health.

The CDR3 bases are TGCGCCAGCAGTGAGACCGCAGGGTCCACCTCGGGGGAGCAGTACTTC. Amino acids: CASSETAGSTSGEQYF. V is TRBV10-2 and J is TRBJ2-7; D is possibly TRBD1 or TRBD2 (5 bases each). Germline CDR1 reads WSHSY; CDR2 reads SAAADI. The CDR3 is made up of 16 amino acids. Trimming cost V 2 bases and J 7 bases, with 21 bases left between them.

The genes are TRBV5-1 and TRBJ2-3; 7 bases match TRBD2. Germline CDR1 and CDR2: SGHRS and YFSETQ. Germline trimming cut 4 bases from V and 2 bases from J; bases unmatched to any gene: 13. The CDR3 totals 17 residues. In DNA, the CDR3 is TGCGCCAGCAGCCGTCTTGCGGCGGGGGAAACCACAGATACGCAGTATTTT. This codes for CASSRLAAGETTDTQYF.

The chain uses TRBV5-6 and TRBJ1-6; no definite D call. Trimming left V 5 bases short and J 8 bases short, with 11 bases between. This CDR3 contains 13 residues. Germline lookup yields CDR1 SGHDT and CDR2 YYEEEE. The CDR3, as DNA: TGTGCCAGCAGATTCGACGTGGATTCACCCCTCCACTTT. It specifies CASRFDVDSPLHF.

The rearrangement joins TRBV6-1 to TRBJ2-3; 11 bases fit TRBD2. The V segment lost 0 bases and the J segment 11 bases; nucleotides outside the gene matches: 7. Germline loops: CDR1 MNHNS, CDR2 SASEGT. The CDR3 has 15 amino acids. The CDR3 loop is CASSEARLAGWVQYF. Written as DNA, the CDR3 is TGTGCCAGCAGTGAAGCTCGACTAGCGGGATGGGTGCAGTATTTT.

The V and J genes are TRBV6-2 or TRBV6-3 and TRBJ2-7; 7 bases are a match to TRBD1. The V gene's germline CDR1 is MNHEY and CDR2 SVGEGT. V gave up 5 bases and J gave up 3 bases; unmatched junction bases: 13. CDR3 size: 16 residues. The CDR3 loop reads CASSGRVTGSDYEQYF. The CDR3 nucleotides are TGTGCCAGCAGTGGGCGCGTGACAGGGTCAGACTACGAGCAGTACTTC.

There are a few counts of this clone. This chain links TRBV5-5 with TRBJ2-2; D may correspond to TRBD1 or TRBD2 (5 bases each). Deletions cut 7 bases from V and 4 bases from J, with 11 bases between. This CDR3 spans 13 amino acids. The germline V gene encodes CDR1 SGHKS and CDR2 YYEKEE (reference sequence). The CDR3 reads CASRDPATGELFF. CDR3 DNA: TGTGCCAGCCGGGACCCTGCCACCGGGGAGCTGTTTTTT.

The chain combines TRBV6-6 with TRBJ2-2, with TRBD1 matching over 9 bases. The junction had 9 bases not matched to a gene; V was cut back by 6 bases and J by 7 bases. The CDR3 runs to 15 residues. Germline CDR1 is MNHNY and CDR2 is SVGAGI (reference sequence). CDR3 sequence reads: CASRSGQGRGGELFF. The CDR3 DNA sequence: TGTGCCAGCAGATCGGGACAGGGAAGGGGCGGGGAGCTGTTTTTT.

V gene TRBV6-2 or TRBV6-3 combines with J gene TRBJ2-1, with 11 bases matching TRBD2. The germline V gene encodes CDR1 MNHEY and CDR2 SVGEGT. This CDR3 is 14 amino acids long. V gave up 0 bases and J gave up 10 bases; unmatched junction bases: 2. CDR3 amino acids: CASSYSRLAGEQFF. The CDR3 coding sequence is TGTGCCAGCAGTTACTCTCGACTAGCGGGGGAGCAGTTCTTC.

V gene TRBV12-3 or TRBV12-4 combines with J gene TRBJ1-1; no clear D gene. CDR3 length equals 12 residues. Trimming left V 6 bases short and J 9 bases short, with 14 bases between. CDR3 DNA: TGTGCCAGCAGAGCAGGTTTTGGTAAAGCTTTCTTT. Its protein product is CASRAGFGKAFF.

The chain is built from TRBV7-2 and TRBJ2-7; 8 bases are a match to TRBD1. This CDR3 contains 14 residues. CDR1 and CDR2 (germline): SGHTA, FQGNSA. V dropped 0 bases and J dropped 3; count of bases not matched to a gene: 1. The CDR3 here is CASSLARGLYEQYF. Written as DNA, the CDR3 is TGTGCCAGCAGCTTAGCCAGGGGGCTCTACGAGCAGTACTTC.

The chain is built from TRBV30 and TRBJ1-2, with 8 bases matching TRBD1. The CDR3 has 15 residues. V shed 1 base and J 7 bases; nucleotides not matched to a gene: 11. The V gene's germline CDR1 is GTSNPN and CDR2 SVGIG (reference sequence). The CDR3 loop is CAWSEGGQGRAGYTF. The DNA of the CDR3 is TGTGCCTGGAGTGAGGGCGGACAGGGAAGGGCTGGCTACACCTTC.

The chain employs TRBV21-1 and TRBJ2-5; TRBD2, the table's D call, lacks a check against the DNA. TRBV21-1 is listed as a pseudogene. There are 19 residues in the CDR3. The CDR3 sequence: CASSKVGPGLAPVQETQYF. The CDR3 DNA follows: TGTGCCAGCAGCAAAGTCGGACCGGGACTAGCCCCCGTCCAAGAGACCCAGTACTTC.

This clone has just one count. The sample holds other DNA sequences that translate to the same CDR3. The chain combines TRBV6-2 or TRBV6-3 with TRBJ2-7; TRBD2 might be the D (6 bases). The CDR3 totals 14 residues. CDR1 and CDR2 (germline): MNHEY, SVGEGT. V lost 0 bases, J lost 2 bases, and 8 bases lay in between. The CDR3 sequence is CASSYSTGAYEQYF. The DNA for the CDR3 is TGTGCCAGCAGTTACTCGACGGGGGCCTACGAGCAGTACTTC.

V usage is TRBV4-3 and J usage is TRBJ2-3, with D perhaps matching TRBD2 (6 bases). The length of the CDR3 is 13 residues. Trimming left V 4 bases short and J 2 bases short, with 7 bases between. CDR1 is LGHNA, CDR2 YSLEER, per germline. This chain's CDR3 is CASSRGDTDTQYF. The CDR3 DNA reads as TGCGCCAGCAGCCGGGGGGACACAGATACGCAGTATTTT.

The chain combines TRBV10-1 with TRBJ1-3; 7 nucleotides line up with TRBD1. Per germline, CDR1 WNHNN and CDR2 SYGVQD (reference sequence). The CDR3 contains 15 residues. V was pared by 9 bases and J by 5 bases, with 13 bases of the junction left unmatched. CDR3 loop: CASRRDSRIRNTIYF. As DNA, the CDR3 is TGCGCCAGTCGAAGGGACAGTCGGATCAGAAACACCATATATTTT.

CDR3 DNA sequence: TGTGCCAGCAGCCAAGATCAATTGTTCAATCCTTCCGGAAACACCATATATTTT. Protein product: CASSQDQLFNPSGNTIYF. This rearrangement joins TRBV4-2 to TRBJ1-3; no definite D call. Germline-derived CDR1 and CDR2 are LGHNA and YNFKEQ. The CDR3 has 18 residues. V dropped 0 bases and J dropped 4 bases, with 19 bases sitting between them.

The chain has TRBV3-1 (or the pseudogene TRBV3-2) and TRBJ2-3, with 8 nucleotides matching TRBD2. The CDR3 runs to 16 residues. Trimming removed 0 bases from V and 4 bases from J; junction bases left unmatched: 6. Germline values: CDR1 LGHDT, CDR2 YNNKEL (reference sequence). The CDR3 DNA sequence: TGTGCCAGCAGCCAAGATATCGGGAGGGCGTCAGATACGCAGTATTTT. As protein: CASSQDIGRASDTQYF.

The J gene is TRBJ2-1, the V gene TRBV7-8; 7 nucleotides match TRBD2. The CDR3 is made up of 19 amino acids. CDR1 SGHVS and CDR2 FQNEAQ come from the germline V gene. Trimming removed 1 base from V and 0 bases from J; junction bases left unmatched: 12. CDR3 sequence (DNA): TGTGCCAGCAGCTTAGGGGTTTCGGGAGGAATTAGCTCCTACAATGAGCAGTTCTTC. Protein sequence: CASSLGVSGGISSYNEQFF.

The gene calls are TRBV27 and TRBJ1-2; tentatively, D is TRBD1 (5 bases). The V and J ends lost 5 bases and 2 bases respectively, with 9 bases between them. The CDR3 has 13 residues. From germline, CDR1 is MNHEY and CDR2 SMNVEV (reference sequence). The CDR3 protein is CASSPGRNYGYTF. The CDR3 region has the DNA TGTGCCAGCAGTCCGGGACGGAACTATGGCTACACCTTC.

The chain is built from TRBV3-1 (or the pseudogene TRBV3-2) and TRBJ1-6, with no clear D. Trimming left V 0 bases short and J 10 bases short, with 4 bases between. The CDR3 is 12 amino acids. The germline V gene encodes CDR1 LGHDT and CDR2 YNNKEL (reference sequence). CDR3 DNA: TGTGCCAGCAGCCAAGAGGGGTCACCCCTCCACTTT. Protein sequence: CASSQEGSPLHF.

The chain uses TRBV27 and TRBJ1-2; D ambiguous. The germline V gene has CDR1 MNHEY and CDR2 SMNVEV (reference sequence). V was clipped by 6 bases and J by 4 bases, with 12 bases between them. The CDR3 spans 13 residues. The DNA for the CDR3 is TGTGCCAGCAGACGCCAGGACTTCTATGGCTACACCTTC. Amino acid sequence: CASRRQDFYGYTF.

The chain uses TRBV10-2 and TRBJ1-1; possibly TRBD1 for D (6 bases). The germline V gene has CDR1 WSHSY and CDR2 SAAADI. The ends were cut back, 4 bases at V and 5 bases at J, with 11 bases in the middle. CDR3 length equals 13 residues. This chain's CDR3 is CASSAQGETEAFF. As DNA, the CDR3 is TGCGCCAGCAGTGCACAGGGCGAGACTGAAGCTTTCTTT.

The rearrangement uses TRBV6-1 and TRBJ2-5; possible D gene TRBD1, 6 bases. Germline V gene data show CDR1 as MNHNS and CDR2 as SASEGT. CDR3 length: 15 amino acids. The germline V and J ends were trimmed by 2 bases and 5 bases, with 15 bases remaining between them. The CDR3 coding sequence is TGTGCCAGCAGTGAAAGTCCCAGACAGGCGGAGACCCAGTACTTC. Amino acid sequence: CASSESPRQAETQYF.

The chain uses TRBV25-1 and TRBJ1-2; maybe TRBD1 (5 bases). The ends were cut back, 3 bases at V and 8 bases at J, with 13 bases in the middle. This CDR3 spans 13 amino acids. The germline V gene encodes CDR1 MGHDK and CDR2 SYGVNS. CDR3 in amino acids: CASSEAGREGYTF. The CDR3 DNA sequence: TGTGCCAGCAGTGAGGCAGGGAGGGAGGGCTACACCTTC.

This clone was seen once. The J gene is TRBJ1-5, the V gene TRBV5-6, with 7 positions matching TRBD1. Trimming removed 4 bases from V and 5 bases from J; junction bases left unmatched: 3. Germline V CDR1 and CDR2: SGHDT, YYEEEE. This CDR3 region has 13 residues. CDR3 protein: CASSLGQHQPQHF. The CDR3 bases are TGTGCCAGCAGCCTGGGACAGCATCAGCCCCAGCATTTT. The full variable domain, with the rest looked up from reference TRBV5-6 and TRBJ1-5, is DAGVTQSPTHLIKTRGQQVTLRCSPKSGHDTVSWYQQALGQGPQFIFQYYEEEERQRGNFPDRFSGHQFPNYSSELNVNALLLGDSALYLCASSLGQHQPQHFGDGTRLSIL.

The chain employs TRBV4-1 and TRBJ2-7; 10 bases map to TRBD2. This CDR3 is built from 16 residues. V gave up 0 bases and J gave up 0 bases; unmatched junction bases: 2. Germline V gene data show CDR1 as MGHRA and CDR2 as YSYEKL. The CDR3 DNA sequence: TGCGCCAGCAGCCAAGATAGCGGGGGGAGCTCCTACGAGCAGTACTTC. Translation gives CASSQDSGGSSYEQYF.